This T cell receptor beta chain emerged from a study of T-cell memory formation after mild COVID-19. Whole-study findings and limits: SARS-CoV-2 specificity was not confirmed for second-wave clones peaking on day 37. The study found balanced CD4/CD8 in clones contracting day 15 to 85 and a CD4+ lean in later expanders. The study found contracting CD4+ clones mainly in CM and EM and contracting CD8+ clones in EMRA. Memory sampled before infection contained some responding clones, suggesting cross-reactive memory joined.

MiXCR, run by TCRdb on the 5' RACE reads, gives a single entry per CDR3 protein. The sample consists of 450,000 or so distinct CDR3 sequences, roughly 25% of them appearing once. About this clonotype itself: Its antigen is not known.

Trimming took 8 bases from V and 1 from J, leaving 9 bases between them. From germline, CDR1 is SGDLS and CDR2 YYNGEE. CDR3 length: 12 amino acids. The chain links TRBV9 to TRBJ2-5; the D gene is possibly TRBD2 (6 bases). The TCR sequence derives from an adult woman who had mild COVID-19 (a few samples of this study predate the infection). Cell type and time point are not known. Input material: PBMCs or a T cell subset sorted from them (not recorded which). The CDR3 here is CARATSQETQYF. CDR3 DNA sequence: TGTGCCAGAGCGACTAGCCAAGAGACCCAGTACTTC.